The TCR beta chain under discussion was sequenced for a study of cytomegalovirus exposure and HLA in healthy donors. PCR amplification relied on 60 Vbeta primers (plus 13 Jbeta primers). Profiled with immunoSEQ multiplex PCR; TCRdb holds only in-frame clones, not every one. Of about 150,000 clones detected, around 82% appear once; the ten largest clones hold around 6.6%. Per the germline V gene, CDR1 is SEHNR and CDR2 is FQNEAQ (reference sequence). The CDR3 sequence is 16 residues long. With 6 bases clipped from V and 2 bases from J, the junction kept 7 bases outside the gene matches. The TCR originated in a woman in her fifties or sixties in good health and CMV-seropositive. The chain couples TRBV7-9 to TRBJ2-1; 10 positions agree with TRBD1. Sequencing was done on a sample of PBMCs. CDR3 in amino acids: CASSTTGQGAYNEQFF. The DNA of the CDR3 is TGTGCCAGCAGTACTACTGGACAGGGGGCCTACAATGAGCAGTTCTTC.